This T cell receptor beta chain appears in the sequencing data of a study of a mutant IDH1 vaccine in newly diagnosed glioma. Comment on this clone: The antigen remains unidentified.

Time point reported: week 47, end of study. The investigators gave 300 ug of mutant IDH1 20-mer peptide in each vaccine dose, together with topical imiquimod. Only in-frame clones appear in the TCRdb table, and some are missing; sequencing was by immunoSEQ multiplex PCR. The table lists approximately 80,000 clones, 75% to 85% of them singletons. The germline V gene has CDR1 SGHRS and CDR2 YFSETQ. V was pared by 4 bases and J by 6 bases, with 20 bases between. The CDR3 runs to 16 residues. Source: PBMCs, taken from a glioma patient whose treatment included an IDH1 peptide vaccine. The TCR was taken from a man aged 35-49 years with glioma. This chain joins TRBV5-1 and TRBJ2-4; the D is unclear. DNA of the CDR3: TGCGCCAGCAGCCTGTTGGGCCCTCGCCTAGGAAACATTCAGTACTTC. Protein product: CASSLLGPRLGNIQYF. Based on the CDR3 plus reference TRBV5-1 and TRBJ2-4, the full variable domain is KAGVTQTPRYLIKTRGQQVTLSCSPISGHRSVSWYQQTPGQGLQFLFEYFSETQRNKGNFPGRFSGRQFSNSRSEMNVSTLELGDSALYLCASSLLGPRLGNIQYFGAGTRLSVL.